Each of the 11 T cell receptor beta chains below was sequenced from the same sample in a study of cytomegalovirus exposure and HLA in healthy donors. The PCR was carried out with 60 Vbeta primers and 13 Jbeta primers. Profiled with immunoSEQ multiplex PCR; TCRdb holds only in-frame clones, not every one. Of about 97,000 clones in the sample, 73% were seen once. The sequencing sample was made of PBMCs. The receptors come from a man aged 40-49 years in good health and CMV-seronegative.

CDR3 residues: CASSESRGIKNIQYF. The CDR3 DNA reads TGTGCCAGCAGTGAATCTCGGGGGATTAAAAACATTCAGTACTTC. The rearrangement links TRBV25-1 to TRBJ2-4, with D perhaps matching TRBD2 (6 bases). There are 15 residues in the CDR3. V lost 1 base to trimming and J lost 4 bases, with 11 bases between them. Germline-derived CDR1 and CDR2 are MGHDK and SYGVNS.

The chain employs TRBV9 and TRBJ2-7, with 12 bases lining up with TRBD1. In germline, CDR1 is SGDLS, CDR2 YYNGEE. V gave up 0 bases and J gave up 0 bases; unmatched junction bases: 1. This CDR3 has 16 residues. The CDR3 loop is CASSVAGQGASYEQYF. The CDR3 region has the DNA TGTGCCAGCAGCGTAGCGGGACAGGGGGCCTCCTACGAGCAGTACTTC.

The V call is TRBV5-6, the J call TRBJ1-2; perhaps TRBD1 as D (6 bases). The germline V gene encodes CDR1 SGHDT and CDR2 YYEEEE. Trimming took off 4 bases at V and 5 bases at J, with 18 bases between the two ends. The CDR3 sequence is 15 residues long. The CDR3: CASSLVGHDSYGYTF. CDR3 coding DNA: TGTGCCAGCAGCCTTGTGGGACATGACTCTTATGGCTACACCTTC. Full variable domain (rest looked up from reference TRBV5-6 and TRBJ1-2): DAGVTQSPTHLIKTRGQQVTLRCSPKSGHDTVSWYQQALGQGPQFIFQYYEEEERQRGNFPDRFSGHQFPNYSSELNVNALLLGDSALYLCASSLVGHDSYGYTFGSGTRLTVV.

V is TRBV19 and J is TRBJ2-3, with 11 positions matching TRBD2. Germline CDR1 LNHDA, CDR2 SQIVND (reference sequence). This CDR3 region has 13 residues. V lost 3 bases and J lost 11; bases outside the gene matches: 4. CDR3 sequence: CASSILAGGGQYF. CDR3 sequence (DNA): TGTGCCAGTAGTATCCTAGCGGGGGGTGGGCAGTATTTT.

V is TRBV19 and J is TRBJ2-2, with 11 bases lining up with TRBD2. V dropped 5 bases and J dropped 4; count of bases not matched to a gene: 12. The CDR3 contains 18 residues. CDR1 and CDR2 (germline): LNHDA, SQIVND (reference sequence). The CDR3 bases are TGTGCCAGTAGTGGAGGACTAGCGGGCCGTGGCCCCACCGGGGAGCTGTTTTTT. Translated: CASSGGLAGRGPTGELFF.

This clone was counted once. This chain connects TRBV10-3 to TRBJ1-5; 9 positions agree with TRBD1. The CDR3 length is 15 residues. From germline, CDR1 is ENHRY and CDR2 SYGVKD. V lost 8 bases, J lost 4 bases, and 9 bases stayed unmatched. The CDR3 nucleotides are TGTGCCATCGCCTCCCCGGGACAGGGAAATCAGCCCCAGCATTTT. Its translation is CAIASPGQGNQPQHF.

The V call is TRBV7-6, the J call TRBJ2-1; maybe TRBD1 (6 bases). The CDR3 is 14 amino acids. CDR1 is SGHVS and CDR2 is FNYEAQ in the germline V gene. The germline V and J ends were trimmed by 4 bases and 4 bases, with 11 bases remaining between them. CDR3 region: CASSWWDTYNEQFF. CDR3 sequence (DNA): TGTGCCAGCAGCTGGTGGGACACATACAATGAGCAGTTCTTC. Full variable domain (rest looked up from reference TRBV7-6 and TRBJ2-1): GAGVSQSPRYKVTKRGQDVALRCDPISGHVSLYWYRQALGQGPEFLTYFNYEAQQDKSGLPNDRFSAERPEGSISTLTIQRTEQRDSAMYRCASSWWDTYNEQFFGPGTRLTVL.

The chain combines TRBV9 with TRBJ1-4, with 7 bases that match TRBD1. J was trimmed by 2 bases and V by 7 bases; bases with no gene match: 5. Looked up from germline, CDR1 is SGDLS and CDR2 is YYNGEE. The CDR3 runs to 14 residues. The CDR3 loop reads CASAPGQTNEKLFF. CDR3 nucleotides: TGTGCCAGCGCCCCGGGACAGACTAATGAAAAACTGTTTTTT.

V gene TRBV11-2 combines with J gene TRBJ2-5; D is unresolved. V was trimmed by 5 bases and J by 5 bases, leaving 15 bases between them. Looked up from germline, CDR1 is SGHAT and CDR2 is FQNNGV. CDR3 size: 14 residues. The CDR3 DNA sequence: TGTGCCAGCAGCGGAATAGTGGTCAGGGAGACCCAGTACTTC. Translating it yields CASSGIVVRETQYF.

This clone has a handful of counts. Here the CDR3 DNA reads TGTGCCAGCAGTGAAGGCAGTGCAGAGACCCAGTACTTC. As protein: CASSEGSAETQYF. This sequence joins TRBV6-1 and TRBJ2-5; D not certain. V was clipped by 1 base and J by 4 bases, with 7 bases between them. CDR3 length equals 13 residues. Germline CDR1 MNHNS, CDR2 SASEGT.

This clone showed up just a few times. The V call is TRBV6-5, the J call TRBJ1-1; D unresolved. Deletions cut 6 bases from V and 8 bases from J, with 10 bases between. The CDR3 extends over 11 amino acids. Per germline, CDR1 MNHEY and CDR2 SVGAGI. CDR3 nucleotides: TGTGCCAGCAGCCGCGCTGCGGAAGCTTTCTTT. It encodes CASSRAAEAFF.